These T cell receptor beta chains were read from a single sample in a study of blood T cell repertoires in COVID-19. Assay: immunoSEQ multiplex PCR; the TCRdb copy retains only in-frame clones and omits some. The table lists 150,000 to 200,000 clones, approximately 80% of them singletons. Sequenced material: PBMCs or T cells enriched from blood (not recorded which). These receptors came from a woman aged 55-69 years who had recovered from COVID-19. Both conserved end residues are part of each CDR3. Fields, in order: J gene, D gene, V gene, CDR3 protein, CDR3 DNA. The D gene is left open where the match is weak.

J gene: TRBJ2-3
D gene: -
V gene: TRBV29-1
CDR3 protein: CSVMGGAPPIDTQYF
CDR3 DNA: TGCAGCGTTATGGGGGGGGCCCCCCCTATCGATACGCAGTATTTT

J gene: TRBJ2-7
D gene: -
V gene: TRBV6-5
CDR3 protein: CASKRELWGYEQYF
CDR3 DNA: TGTGCCAGCAAAAGGGAGTTGTGGGGCTACGAGCAGTACTTC

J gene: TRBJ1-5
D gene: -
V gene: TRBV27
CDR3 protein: CPGRDNQPQHF
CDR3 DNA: TGTCCGGGCAGGGACAATCAGCCCCAGCATTTT

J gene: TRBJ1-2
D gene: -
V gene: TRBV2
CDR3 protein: CASTGISYGYTF
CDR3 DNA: TGTGCCAGCACCGGGATCTCTTATGGCTACACCTTC

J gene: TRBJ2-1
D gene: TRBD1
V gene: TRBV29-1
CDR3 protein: CSLTDRVAYNEQFF
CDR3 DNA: TGCAGCCTAACCGACAGGGTGGCCTACAATGAGCAGTTCTTC

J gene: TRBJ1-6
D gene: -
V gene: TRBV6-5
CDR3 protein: CASSYAAGSPLHF
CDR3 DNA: TGTGCCAGCAGTTACGCCGCCGGTTCACCCCTCCACTTT

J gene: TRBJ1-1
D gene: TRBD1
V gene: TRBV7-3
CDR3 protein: CASRTTGGNTEAFF
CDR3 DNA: TGTGCCAGCAGGACGACAGGGGGGAACACTGAAGCTTTCTTT

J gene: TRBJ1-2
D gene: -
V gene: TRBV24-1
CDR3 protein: CATSDAAGGDYGYTF
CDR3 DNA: TGTGCCACCAGTGACGCGGCGGGGGGCGACTATGGCTACACCTTC

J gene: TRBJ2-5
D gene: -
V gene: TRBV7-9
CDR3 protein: CASSRGQQETQYF
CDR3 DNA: TGTGCCAGCAGCCGCGGGCAGCAAGAGACCCAGTACTTC

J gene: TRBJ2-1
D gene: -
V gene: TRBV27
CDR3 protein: CASSPKLPPGTNEQFF
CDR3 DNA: TGTGCCAGCAGTCCGAAACTACCCCCCGGCACGAATGAGCAGTTCTTC

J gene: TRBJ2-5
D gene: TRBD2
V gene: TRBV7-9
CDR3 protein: CASSFSPGREQETQYF
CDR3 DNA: TGTGCCAGCAGCTTTTCACCAGGGCGGGAGCAAGAGACCCAGTACTTC

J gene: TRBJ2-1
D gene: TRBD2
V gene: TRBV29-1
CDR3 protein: CTYRTSGMNEQFF
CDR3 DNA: TGCACCTATCGGACTAGCGGGATGAATGAGCAGTTCTTC

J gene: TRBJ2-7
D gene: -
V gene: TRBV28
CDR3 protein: CASSLASSGEQYF
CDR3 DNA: TGTGCCAGCAGTTTGGCAAGTTCAGGCGAGCAGTACTTC

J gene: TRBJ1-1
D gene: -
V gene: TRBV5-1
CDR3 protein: CASSPSHGGYTEAFF
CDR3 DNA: TGCGCCAGCAGCCCAAGTCATGGCGGTTACACTGAAGCTTTCTTT